This T cell receptor beta chain was captured in a study of blood T cell repertoires in COVID-19. Overall study context: The samples span acute and convalescent COVID-19 from the United States, Italy and Spain. PBMCs, B-cell-depleted T cells, or T cells provided the cDNA or gDNA that made up the material.

This CDR3 comprises 14 residues. The trim removed 5 bases at V and 4 bases at J, leaving 2 bases unmatched. CDR1 SGHVS and CDR2 FNYEAQ come from the germline V gene. Original data processing: Amplified reference gene primers provided the basis for estimating nucleated cell counts. Measured with immunoSEQ multiplex PCR; TCRdb has only the in-frame clones, and not every one. Clone size and V and J calls were adopted from that table, with D and trimming inferred from the DNA. Counted here are some 70,000 clones, around four fifths occurring once; the ten biggest clones make up around a tenth. This clone has only a few counts.

Sequencing was done on a sample of peripheral blood. This chain links TRBV7-6 with TRBJ2-2; TRBD1 matches at 9 bases. The origin of this receptor is a woman in her forties or fifties with acute or convalescent COVID-19. The CDR3 DNA sequence: TGTGCCAGCAGCCGGACAGGGGTCACCGGGGAGCTGTTTTTT. This codes for CASSRTGVTGELFF.